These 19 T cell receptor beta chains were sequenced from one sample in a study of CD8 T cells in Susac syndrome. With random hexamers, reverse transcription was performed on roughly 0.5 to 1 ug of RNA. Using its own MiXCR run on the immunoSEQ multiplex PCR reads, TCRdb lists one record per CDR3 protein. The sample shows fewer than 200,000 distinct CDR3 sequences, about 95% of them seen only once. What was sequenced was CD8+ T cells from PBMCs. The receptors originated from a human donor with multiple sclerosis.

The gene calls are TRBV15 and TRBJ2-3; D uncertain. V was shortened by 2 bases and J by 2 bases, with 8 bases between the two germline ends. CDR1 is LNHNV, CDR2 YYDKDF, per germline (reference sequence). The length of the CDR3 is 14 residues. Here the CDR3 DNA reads TGTGCCACCAGCAGACTATATAACACAGATACGCAGTATTTT. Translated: CATSRLYNTDTQYF.

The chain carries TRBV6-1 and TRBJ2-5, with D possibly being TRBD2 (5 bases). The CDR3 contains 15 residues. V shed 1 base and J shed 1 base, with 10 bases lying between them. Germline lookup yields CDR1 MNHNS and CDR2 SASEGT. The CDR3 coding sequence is TGTGCCAGCAGTGAAGGAACGGGGTTCCAAGAGACCCAGTACTTC. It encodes CASSEGTGFQETQYF.

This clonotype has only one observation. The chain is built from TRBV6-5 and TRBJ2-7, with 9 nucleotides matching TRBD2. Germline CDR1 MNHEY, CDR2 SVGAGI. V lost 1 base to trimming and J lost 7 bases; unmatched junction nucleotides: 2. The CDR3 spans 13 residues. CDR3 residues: CASSYLAGDEQYF. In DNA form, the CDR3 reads TGTGCCAGCAGTTACTTAGCGGGAGATGAGCAGTACTTC.

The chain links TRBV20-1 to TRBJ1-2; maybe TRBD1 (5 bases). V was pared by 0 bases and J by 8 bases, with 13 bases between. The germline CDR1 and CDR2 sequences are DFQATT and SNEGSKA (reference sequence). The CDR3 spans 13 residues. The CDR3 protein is CSARDKGSWGYTF. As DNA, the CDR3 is TGCAGTGCTAGAGATAAGGGGTCCTGGGGCTACACCTTC.

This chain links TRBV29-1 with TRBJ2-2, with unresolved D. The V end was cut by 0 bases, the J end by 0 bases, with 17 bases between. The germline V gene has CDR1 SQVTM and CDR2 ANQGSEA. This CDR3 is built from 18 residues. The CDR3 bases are TGCAGCGTTGAAGAATATTCGGTTGGACGCTCGAACACCGGGGAGCTGTTTTTT. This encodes CSVEEYSVGRSNTGELFF.

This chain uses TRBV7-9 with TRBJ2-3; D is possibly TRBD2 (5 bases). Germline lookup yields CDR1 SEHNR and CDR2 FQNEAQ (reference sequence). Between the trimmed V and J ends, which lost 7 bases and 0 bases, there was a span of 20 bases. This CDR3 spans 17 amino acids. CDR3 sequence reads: CASIVDLAPHSTDTQYF. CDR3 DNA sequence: TGTGCCAGCATCGTCGACTTAGCGCCCCACAGCACAGATACGCAGTATTTT.

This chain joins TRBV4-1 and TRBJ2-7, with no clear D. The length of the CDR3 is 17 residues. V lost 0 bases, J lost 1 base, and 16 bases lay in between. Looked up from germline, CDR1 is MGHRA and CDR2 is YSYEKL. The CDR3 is CASSQEAARADSYEQYF. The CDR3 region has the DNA TGCGCCAGCAGCCAAGAGGCCGCACGGGCAGATTCCTACGAGCAGTACTTC.

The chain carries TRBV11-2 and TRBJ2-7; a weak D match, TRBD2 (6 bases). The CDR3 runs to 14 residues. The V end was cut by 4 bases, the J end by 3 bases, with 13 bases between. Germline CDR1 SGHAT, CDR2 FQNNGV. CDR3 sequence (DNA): TGTGCCAGCAGCTCGGGACTGAACTTCTACGAGCAGTACTTC. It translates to CASSSGLNFYEQYF. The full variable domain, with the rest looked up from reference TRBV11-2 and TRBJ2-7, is EAGVAQSPRYKIIEKRQSVAFWCNPISGHATLYWYQQILGQGPKLLIQFQNNGVVDDSQLPKDRFSAERLKGVDSTLKIQPAKLEDSAVYLCASSSGLNFYEQYFGPGTRLTVT.

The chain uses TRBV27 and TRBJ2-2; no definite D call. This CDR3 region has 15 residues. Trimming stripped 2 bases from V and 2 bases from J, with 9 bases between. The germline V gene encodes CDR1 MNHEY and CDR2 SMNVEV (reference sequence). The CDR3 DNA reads TGTGCCAGCAGTTTAGGGTTTTCCAACACCGGGGAGCTGTTTTTT. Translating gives CASSLGFSNTGELFF.

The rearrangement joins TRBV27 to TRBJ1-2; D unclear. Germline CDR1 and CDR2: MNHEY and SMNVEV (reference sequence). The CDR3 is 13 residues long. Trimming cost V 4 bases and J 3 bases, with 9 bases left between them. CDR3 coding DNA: TGTGCCAGCAGTTGGAGTCCAGACTATGGCTACACCTTC. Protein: CASSWSPDYGYTF.

The chain's CDR3 is CASRQRMKSDTQYF. The CDR3 nucleotides read TGTGCCAGCAGGCAGAGGATGAAGTCAGATACGCAGTATTTT. V and J are TRBV28 and TRBJ2-3; D gene unclear. The germline V gene has CDR1 MDHEN and CDR2 SYDVKM. V lost 6 bases and J 4 bases, leaving 14 bases between the germline ends. CDR3 length equals 14 residues.

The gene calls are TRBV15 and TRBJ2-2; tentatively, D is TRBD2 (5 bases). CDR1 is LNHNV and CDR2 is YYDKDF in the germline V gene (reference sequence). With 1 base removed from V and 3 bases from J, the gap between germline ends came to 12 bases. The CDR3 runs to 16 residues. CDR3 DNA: TGTGCCACCAGCAGAGCACCTAGCAGTCACACCGGGGAGCTGTTTTTT. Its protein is CATSRAPSSHTGELFF.

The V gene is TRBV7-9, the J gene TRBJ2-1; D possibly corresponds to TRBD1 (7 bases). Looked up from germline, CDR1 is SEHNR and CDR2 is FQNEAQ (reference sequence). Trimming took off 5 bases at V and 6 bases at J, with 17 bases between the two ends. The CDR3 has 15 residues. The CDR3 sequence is CASSGRDSRPNEQFF. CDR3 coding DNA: TGTGCCAGCAGCGGGCGGGACAGCCGCCCCAATGAGCAGTTCTTC.

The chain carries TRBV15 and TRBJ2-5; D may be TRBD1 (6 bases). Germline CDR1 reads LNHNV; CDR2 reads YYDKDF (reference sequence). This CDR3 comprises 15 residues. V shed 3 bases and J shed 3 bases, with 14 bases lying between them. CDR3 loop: CATSSDRLPKETQYF. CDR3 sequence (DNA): TGTGCCACCAGCAGCGACAGGCTCCCGAAAGAGACCCAGTACTTC.

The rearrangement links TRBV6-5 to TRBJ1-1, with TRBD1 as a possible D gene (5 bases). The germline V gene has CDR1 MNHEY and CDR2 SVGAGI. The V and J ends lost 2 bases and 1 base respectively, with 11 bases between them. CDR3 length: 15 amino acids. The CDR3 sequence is CASSYATGANTEAFF. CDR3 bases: TGTGCCAGCAGTTACGCTACCGGGGCGAACACTGAAGCTTTCTTT.

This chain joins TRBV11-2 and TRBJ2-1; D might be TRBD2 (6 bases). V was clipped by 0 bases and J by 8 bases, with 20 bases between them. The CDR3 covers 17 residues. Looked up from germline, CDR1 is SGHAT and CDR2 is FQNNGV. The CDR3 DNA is TGTGCCAGCAGCTTAGATCGGGGGTGGTCGCGGGGCGATGAGCAGTTCTTC. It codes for CASSLDRGWSRGDEQFF.

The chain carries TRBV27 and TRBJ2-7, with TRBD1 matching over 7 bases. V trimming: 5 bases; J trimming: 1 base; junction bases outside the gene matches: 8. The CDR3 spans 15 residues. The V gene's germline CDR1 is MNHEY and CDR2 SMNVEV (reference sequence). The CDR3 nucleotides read TGTGCCAGCAGTACCCACGACAGGGCTTCCTACGAGCAGTACTTC. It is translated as CASSTHDRASYEQYF.

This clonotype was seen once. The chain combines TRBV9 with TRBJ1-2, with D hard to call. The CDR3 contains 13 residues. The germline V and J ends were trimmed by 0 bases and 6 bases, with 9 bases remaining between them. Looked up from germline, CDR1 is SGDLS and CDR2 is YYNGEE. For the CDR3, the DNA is TGTGCCAGCAGCGTAGACGCCGGAGATGGCTACACCTTC. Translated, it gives CASSVDAGDGYTF.

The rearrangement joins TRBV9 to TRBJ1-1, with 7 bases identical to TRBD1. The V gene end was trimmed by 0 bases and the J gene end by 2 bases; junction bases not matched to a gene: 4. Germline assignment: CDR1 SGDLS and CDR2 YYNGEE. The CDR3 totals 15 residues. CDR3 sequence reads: CASSVGGQPNTEAFF. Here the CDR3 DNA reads TGTGCCAGCAGCGTAGGGGGACAGCCCAACACTGAAGCTTTCTTT.